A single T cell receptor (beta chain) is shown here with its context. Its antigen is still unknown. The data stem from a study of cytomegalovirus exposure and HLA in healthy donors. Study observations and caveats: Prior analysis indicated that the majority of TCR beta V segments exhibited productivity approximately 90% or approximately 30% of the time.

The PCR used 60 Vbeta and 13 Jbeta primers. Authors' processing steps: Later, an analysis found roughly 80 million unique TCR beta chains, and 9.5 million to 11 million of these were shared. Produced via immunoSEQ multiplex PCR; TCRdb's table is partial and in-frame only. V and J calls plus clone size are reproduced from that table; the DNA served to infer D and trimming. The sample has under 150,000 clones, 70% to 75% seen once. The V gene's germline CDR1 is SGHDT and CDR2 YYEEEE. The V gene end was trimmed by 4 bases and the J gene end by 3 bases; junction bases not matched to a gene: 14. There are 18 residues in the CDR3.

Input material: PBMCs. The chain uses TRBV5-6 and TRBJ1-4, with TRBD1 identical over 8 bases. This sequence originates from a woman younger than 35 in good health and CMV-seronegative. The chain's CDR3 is CASSPRTGWLESNEKLFF. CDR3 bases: TGTGCCAGCAGCCCCCGGACAGGGTGGCTTGAGTCTAATGAAAAACTGTTTTTT.